The 18 T cell receptor beta chains listed next were all sequenced from one sample in a study of molecular identifiers for immune sequencing clone quantification. TCRdb reanalysed the PCR reads using MiXCR and keeps one entry per CDR3 protein. The sample lists some 580,000 distinct CDR3 sequences, less than 30% occurring once. The sequencing input was naive CD8+ T cells from blood, with Jurkat cell RNA spiked in. Subset here: FACS-sorted CD8+CD4-CCR7+CD45RA+ naive T cells. These receptors originate from a human donor in good health. Some libraries in this study had Jurkat cell RNA spiked in.

There are many counts of this clonotype. The chain joins TRBV7-2 to TRBJ2-3; D not resolved. There are 15 residues in the CDR3. Germline V gene data show CDR1 as SGHTA and CDR2 as FQGNSA. Trimming removed 0 bases at V and 3 bases at J, with 10 bases between. The CDR3 region has the DNA TGTGCCAGCAGCTTAGCCACAGTACTGACAGATACGCAGTATTTT. As protein: CASSLATVLTDTQYF.

This clonotype was counted a few times. V and J are TRBV27 and TRBJ2-2; possibly TRBD1 for D (6 bases). The germline CDR1 and CDR2 sequences are MNHEY and SMNVEV (reference sequence). Trimming stripped 5 bases from V and 5 bases from J, with 18 bases between. The CDR3 has 16 amino acids. The CDR3 DNA follows: TGTGCCAGCAGTCCTATTGGGGGCGCAGGGACCGGGGAGCTGTTTTTT. This encodes CASSPIGGAGTGELFF.

This chain uses TRBV7-6 with TRBJ2-5, with TRBD1 matching over 9 bases. Germline trimming cut 5 bases from V and 4 bases from J; bases unmatched to any gene: 8. The CDR3 runs to 15 residues. Germline values: CDR1 SGHVS, CDR2 FNYEAQ. In DNA, the CDR3 is TGTGCCAGCAGCCCCCGTGACAGGGGGTCAGAGACCCAGTACTTC. Translation: CASSPRDRGSETQYF.

This clonotype was recorded many times. The chain has TRBV7-9 and TRBJ2-5; 12 nucleotides agree with TRBD1. V lost 3 bases and J lost 5; bases outside the gene matches: 7. The CDR3 covers 16 residues. CDR1 is SEHNR and CDR2 is FQNEAQ in the germline V gene (reference sequence). The CDR3 sequence: CASSLSGQGAKETQYF. The CDR3, as DNA: TGTGCCAGCAGCTTGTCGGGACAGGGGGCCAAGGAGACCCAGTACTTC. Variable domain in full (rest from reference TRBV7-9 and TRBJ2-5): DTGVSQNPRHKITKRGQNVTFRCDPISEHNRLYWYRQTLGQGPEFLTYFQNEAQLEKSRLLSDRFSAERPKGSFSTLEIQRTEQGDSAMYLCASSLSGQGAKETQYFGPGTRLLVL.

This clonotype occurred a few times. The chain uses TRBV12-3 or TRBV12-4 and TRBJ2-5; TRBD2 agrees at 9 bases. Germline trimming cut 10 bases from V and 5 bases from J; bases unmatched to any gene: 11. The CDR3 contains 14 residues. CDR3 DNA sequence: TGTGCCACTTCCGGGACTAGCAATTGGGAGACCCAGTACTTC. It is translated as CATSGTSNWETQYF.

Concerning this clonotype itself: A much larger clone differs by one base, so this may be a read error. The chain couples TRBV28 to TRBJ1-5; no definite D call. Germline V gives CDR1 MDHEN, CDR2 SYDVKM. This CDR3 is 14 amino acids long. CDR3 DNA sequence: TGTGCCAGCAGAGGTTATGAACCGGATCAGCTCCAGCATTTT. Protein product: CASRGYEPDQLQHF.

The chain is built from TRBV5-6 and TRBJ2-7, with TRBD1 matching 7 bases. Germline V CDR1 and CDR2: SGHDT, YYEEEE. The CDR3 has 13 amino acids. J lost 0 bases, V lost 5 bases, and 2 bases had no gene match. CDR3 sequence reads: CASSDRASYEQYF. CDR3 sequence (DNA): TGTGCCAGCAGTGACAGGGCCTCCTACGAGCAGTACTTC.

As for this clonotype: The CDR3 carries no conserved terminal phenylalanine or tryptophan, so it likely arises from a read error. This sequence joins TRBV3-1 and TRBJ1-1; D is unresolved. The V gene's germline CDR1 is LGHDT and CDR2 YNNKEL (reference sequence). V was clipped by 4 bases and J by 3 bases, with 9 bases between them. This CDR3 comprises 13 residues. Written as DNA, the CDR3 is TGTGCCAGCAGCCCCCCTCTGGACACTGAAGCTTTCTAT. Translation gives CASSPPLDTEAFY.

This clonotype was observed a few times. This chain uses TRBV4-3 with TRBJ2-3; TRBD2 might be the D (6 bases). Germline CDR1 reads LGHNA; CDR2 reads YSLEER. Deletions cut 4 bases from V and 2 bases from J, with 28 bases between. The CDR3 runs 20 residues. The CDR3 region is CASSPSAEGGGSFVTDTQYF. In nucleotides, the CDR3 is TGCGCCAGCAGCCCTAGCGCCGAGGGAGGAGGGAGTTTCGTCACAGATACGCAGTATTTT.

The chain employs TRBV7-9 and TRBJ1-6; D ambiguous. Germline V lookup: CDR1 SEHNR, CDR2 FQNEAQ (reference sequence). The CDR3 loop spans 20 amino acids. V was shortened by 0 bases and J by 4 bases, with 22 bases between the two germline ends. In nucleotides, the CDR3 is TGTGCCAGCAGCTTAGCGACTGGCTCATCCCGGGATGGGTATAATTCACCCCTCCACTTT. It codes for CASSLATGSSRDGYNSPLHF.

This clonotype was counted between two and nine times. The chain is built from TRBV4-3 and TRBJ2-2; 8 nucleotides line up with TRBD2. The V gene's germline CDR1 is LGHNA and CDR2 YSLEER. The CDR3 loop spans 17 amino acids. With 0 bases clipped from V and 4 bases from J, the junction kept 7 bases outside the gene matches. As DNA, the CDR3 is TGCGCCAGCAGCCAAGATCGCCGGGGGGGACTCACCGGGGAGCTGTTTTTT. This gives the protein CASSQDRRGGLTGELFF.

This clonotype was detected ten times or more. V usage is TRBV5-1 and J usage is TRBJ2-3, with D maybe TRBD2 (6 bases). Germline V CDR1 and CDR2: SGHRS, YFSETQ. CDR3 length equals 16 residues. V lost 0 bases and J 1 base, leaving 12 bases between the germline ends. The CDR3 spells CASSLGPGSGTDTQYF. CDR3 sequence (DNA): TGCGCCAGCAGCTTGGGGCCCGGGAGTGGCACAGATACGCAGTATTTT.

This clonotype was seen repeatedly, ten times or more. The genes are TRBV3-1 and TRBJ2-3; 11 bases fit TRBD2. V lost 7 bases and J lost 4; bases outside the gene matches: 4. The CDR3 length is 14 residues. Germline V gives CDR1 LGHDT, CDR2 YNNKEL (reference sequence). The CDR3 coding sequence is TGTGCCAGCATGACTAGCGGGGCTCCAGATACGCAGTATTTT. It specifies CASMTSGAPDTQYF.

V gene TRBV19 combines with J gene TRBJ2-7; a weak D match, TRBD2 (7 bases). This CDR3 has 14 residues. Looked up from germline, CDR1 is LNHDA and CDR2 is SQIVND (reference sequence). V was clipped by 5 bases and J by 5 bases, with 16 bases between them. The CDR3 coding sequence is TGTGCCAGTAGTGGGAGGGGGTACTTCGACGAGCAGTACTTC. Encoded protein: CASSGRGYFDEQYF.

This clonotype has a count of ten or more. The gene calls are TRBV27 and TRBJ2-5; TRBD1 or TRBD2 may be the D gene (5 bases each). Per germline, CDR1 MNHEY and CDR2 SMNVEV (reference sequence). V shed 5 bases and J shed 0 bases, with 13 bases lying between them. This CDR3 is 15 amino acids long. CDR3 in amino acids: CASSPLPGHQETQYF. The CDR3 DNA follows: TGTGCCAGCAGTCCCCTCCCGGGACACCAAGAGACCCAGTACTTC.

J is TRBJ2-2 and V is TRBV19, with 9 nucleotides matching TRBD1. The germline gives CDR1 LNHDA, CDR2 SQIVND (reference sequence). CDR3 size: 17 residues. With 3 bases clipped from V and 4 bases from J, the junction kept 9 bases outside the gene matches. In DNA form, the CDR3 reads TGTGCCAGTAGTATTCACTGGGACAGGGCTGCCACCGGGGAGCTGTTTTTT. This gives the protein CASSIHWDRAATGELFF.

The V gene is TRBV27, the J gene TRBJ1-2; TRBD1 aligns across 7 bases. The V and J ends lost 5 bases and 6 bases, in that order; junction bases with no gene match: 12. Germline V gene data show CDR1 as MNHEY and CDR2 as SMNVEV (reference sequence). CDR3 size: 15 residues. As DNA, the CDR3 is TGTGCCAGCAGTCAATCGACAGGGACGTTCAATGGCTACACCTTC. Protein sequence: CASSQSTGTFNGYTF.

The table lists this clonotype with many counts. This chain connects TRBV6-5 to TRBJ2-6, with D unclear. V lost 5 bases to trimming and J lost 2 bases, with 10 bases between them. Looked up from germline, CDR1 is MNHEY and CDR2 is SVGAGI. The CDR3 consists of 15 residues. This CDR3 is CASSPGSPGANVLTF. The CDR3 nucleotides are TGTGCCAGCAGTCCCGGGTCCCCTGGGGCCAACGTCCTGACTTTC.